Below are 31 T cell receptor beta chains sequenced from a single sample in a study of cytomegalovirus exposure and HLA in healthy donors. Primers: 60 Vbeta forward and 13 Jbeta reverse. Profiled with immunoSEQ multiplex PCR; TCRdb holds only in-frame clones, not every one. The table shows roughly 170,000 clones, with about four fifths occurring only once. The sequenced sample consisted of PBMCs. The source of these receptors is a man aged 18 to 30 in good health and CMV-seronegative.

The rearrangement joins TRBV7-8 to TRBJ2-7; 10 bases are a match to TRBD2. The CDR3 is 16 residues long. The J segment lost 1 base and the V segment lost 3 bases, leaving 6 bases of the junction unmatched. The germline CDR1 and CDR2 sequences are SGHVS and FQNEAQ. For the CDR3, the DNA is TGTGCCAGCAGCTTTCAGACTAGCGGGTGGTCCTACGAGCAGTACTTC. Encoded protein: CASSFQTSGWSYEQYF.

This clone was recorded a few times. This chain links TRBV19 with TRBJ1-1; the D gene is possibly TRBD1 (6 bases). V was cut by 9 bases and J by 0 bases, with 11 bases left in between. Germline V gene data show CDR1 as LNHDA and CDR2 as SQIVND (reference sequence). The CDR3 totals 13 residues. CDR3 sequence: CASKDSLNTEAFF. In DNA form, the CDR3 reads TGTGCCAGCAAGGACAGCCTGAACACTGAAGCTTTCTTT.

J is TRBJ1-4 and V is TRBV25-1; no reliable D call. The germline V and J ends were trimmed by 2 bases and 0 bases, with 7 bases remaining between them. The CDR3 is made up of 15 amino acids. Germline lookup yields CDR1 MGHDK and CDR2 SYGVNS. The CDR3 bases are TGTGCCAGCAGTGAAGGCGGGACAACTAATGAAAAACTGTTTTTT. It specifies CASSEGGTTNEKLFF.

The chain joins TRBV6-1 to TRBJ1-2; 7 nucleotides align to TRBD1. The CDR3 loop spans 13 amino acids. V lost 6 bases to trimming and J lost 6 bases; unmatched junction nucleotides: 7. CDR1 is MNHNS, CDR2 SASEGT, per germline. CDR3 sequence: CASRTGTANGYTF. In DNA form, the CDR3 reads TGTGCCAGCAGGACCGGGACAGCGAATGGCTACACCTTC.

There are a few counts of this clone. The rearrangement links TRBV4-1 to TRBJ1-4; D is unclear. The CDR3 is made up of 16 amino acids. V was cut by 1 base and J by 0 bases, with 9 bases left in between. CDR1 and CDR2 from the germline V gene are MGHRA and YSYEKL. The CDR3 nucleotides are TGCGCCAGCAGCCAAGGACGGGTTGCAACTAATGAAAAACTGTTTTTT. Its translation: CASSQGRVATNEKLFF.

V is TRBV5-5 and J is TRBJ2-2; D is perhaps TRBD1 (6 bases). Germline values: CDR1 SGHKS, CDR2 YYEKEE (reference sequence). Trimming removed 0 bases at V and 6 bases at J, with 15 bases between. The CDR3 spans 16 residues. This chain's CDR3 is CASSLGAYREAGELFF. CDR3 coding DNA: TGTGCCAGCAGCTTGGGGGCCTACAGGGAAGCCGGGGAGCTGTTTTTT.

The genes are TRBV28 and TRBJ2-7; D unresolved. Trimming removed 8 bases from V and 0 bases from J, with 8 bases in between. This CDR3 comprises 12 residues. The germline V gene has CDR1 MDHEN and CDR2 SYDVKM. CDR3 DNA sequence: TGTGCCAGCGCGATGAGCTCCTACGAGCAGTACTTC. This sequence encodes CASAMSSYEQYF.

The chain couples TRBV11-2 to TRBJ1-1; the D is unclear. Looked up from germline, CDR1 is SGHAT and CDR2 is FQNNGV. V dropped 4 bases and J dropped 8 bases, with 8 bases sitting between them. The CDR3 is made up of 11 amino acids. The CDR3 loop is CASSYPGEAFF. CDR3 bases: TGTGCCAGCAGCTATCCGGGAGAAGCTTTCTTT.

This clone was recorded once. The V gene is TRBV19, the J gene TRBJ2-4; possible D gene TRBD2, 5 bases. Trimming cost V 6 bases and J 0 bases, with 12 bases left between them. Looked up from germline, CDR1 is LNHDA and CDR2 is SQIVND (reference sequence). The CDR3 covers 15 residues. Here the CDR3 reads CASSRGDSAKNIQYF. The CDR3, as DNA: TGTGCCAGTAGCCGGGGTGATTCAGCCAAAAACATTCAGTACTTC.

The chain is built from TRBV6-5 and TRBJ1-5; D perhaps matches TRBD1 (5 bases). Germline CDR1 MNHEY, CDR2 SVGAGI. The CDR3 totals 13 residues. V was shortened by 8 bases and J by 2 bases, with 10 bases between the two germline ends. CDR3 coding DNA: TGTGCCAGCGGGACTGTGGGCAATCAGCCCCAGCATTTT. Translation gives CASGTVGNQPQHF.

The chain couples TRBV5-4 to TRBJ2-3; D is perhaps TRBD2 (6 bases). The germline V and J ends were trimmed by 6 bases and 0 bases, with 14 bases remaining between them. Germline CDR1 is SGHNT and CDR2 is YYREEE (reference sequence). There are 15 residues in the CDR3. The CDR3: CASTTSPLSTDTQYF. CDR3 coding DNA: TGTGCCAGCACAACTAGCCCCCTTAGCACAGATACGCAGTATTTT.

The rearrangement uses TRBV7-2 and TRBJ2-7; D remains unclear. Germline V gene data show CDR1 as SGHTA and CDR2 as FQGNSA. Trimming pared 5 bases from V and 2 bases from J, leaving 10 bases between. The CDR3 length is 13 residues. CDR3 sequence reads: CASSTYTTYEQYF. The CDR3 nucleotides are TGTGCCAGCAGCACGTACACGACCTACGAGCAGTACTTC.

The chain has TRBV4-1 and TRBJ2-7; no clear D. This CDR3 has 15 residues. The V end was cut by 2 bases, the J end by 3 bases, with 14 bases between. Germline values: CDR1 MGHRA, CDR2 YSYEKL. CDR3 DNA sequence: TGCGCCAGCAGCCAATTGGGTTCGGGTGACTACGAGCAGTACTTC. It specifies CASSQLGSGDYEQYF.

The V gene is TRBV4-2, the J gene TRBJ1-5; D unresolved. The CDR3 extends over 15 amino acids. Germline CDR1 reads LGHNA; CDR2 reads YNFKEQ. Trimming removed 3 bases at V and 0 bases at J, with 9 bases between. In nucleotides, the CDR3 is TGTGCCAGCAGCCAGGGAGGAGATAGCAATCAGCCCCAGCATTTT. It is translated as CASSQGGDSNQPQHF.

The chain couples TRBV5-1 to TRBJ1-2; 8 bases map to TRBD1. V trimming: 4 bases; J trimming: 4 bases; junction bases outside the gene matches: 6. CDR1 SGHRS and CDR2 YFSETQ come from the germline V gene. This CDR3 is built from 14 residues. As DNA, the CDR3 is TGCGCCAGCAGCAGGGACAGGACAAGCTATGGCTACACCTTC. This gives the protein CASSRDRTSYGYTF. The complete variable domain, with remaining parts taken from reference TRBV5-1 and TRBJ1-2, reads KAGVTQTPRYLIKTRGQQVTLSCSPISGHRSVSWYQQTPGQGLQFLFEYFSETQRNKGNFPGRFSGRQFSNSRSEMNVSTLELGDSALYLCASSRDRTSYGYTFGSGTRLTVV.

V gene TRBV10-3 combines with J gene TRBJ2-1; maybe TRBD2 (5 bases). The ends were cut back, 0 bases at V and 7 bases at J, with 10 bases in the middle. The CDR3 is made up of 14 amino acids. Germline CDR1 ENHRY, CDR2 SYGVKD. This CDR3 reads CAISESGVGNEQFF. The CDR3 bases are TGTGCCATCAGTGAGTCCGGGGTGGGGAATGAGCAGTTCTTC.

V and J are TRBV6-6 and TRBJ1-2; 7 bases match TRBD1. In germline, CDR1 is MNHNY, CDR2 SVGAGI (reference sequence). This CDR3 has 13 amino acids. The trim removed 7 bases at V and 2 bases at J, leaving 4 bases unmatched. Here the CDR3 reads CASTTGVNYGYTF. As DNA, the CDR3 is TGTGCCAGCACCACAGGGGTGAACTATGGCTACACCTTC.

The genes are TRBV6-1 and TRBJ2-1, with 9 bases aligning to TRBD2. This CDR3 region has 15 residues. V shed 4 bases and J 6 bases; nucleotides not matched to a gene: 7. Germline CDR1 and CDR2: MNHNS and SASEGT. The CDR3 protein is CASSGASGASNEQFF. Written as DNA, the CDR3 is TGTGCCAGCAGTGGTGCTAGCGGGGCCTCCAATGAGCAGTTCTTC.

This chain uses TRBV27 with TRBJ2-2, with D possibly being TRBD1 (6 bases). The germline gives CDR1 MNHEY, CDR2 SMNVEV (reference sequence). There are 12 residues in the CDR3. Trimming cost V 8 bases and J 8 bases, with 12 bases left between them. The CDR3 nucleotides read TGTGCCAGCGGCCTGACAGGTGGGGAGCTGTTTTTT. Its protein product is CASGLTGGELFF.

The gene calls are TRBV28 and TRBJ2-7; TRBD1 might be the D (5 bases). Germline V gives CDR1 MDHEN, CDR2 SYDVKM. The CDR3 sequence is 15 residues long. The V gene lost 8 bases and the J gene lost 0 bases, with 17 bases spanning the gap. The DNA of the CDR3 is TGTGCCAGCCGAAGGGGCTCTCCCTCCTCCTACGAGCAGTACTTC. Amino acids: CASRRGSPSSYEQYF. Looking up the rest from reference TRBV28 and TRBJ2-7 gives the full variable domain: DVKVTQSSRYLVKRTGEKVFLECVQDMDHENMFWYRQDPGLGLRLIYFSYDVKMKEKGDIPEGYSVSREKKERFSLILESASTNQTSMYLCASRRGSPSSYEQYFGPGTRLTVT.

The chain employs TRBV28 and TRBJ2-3, with D possibly TRBD2 on 5 matching bases. Trimming stripped 1 base from V and 9 bases from J, with 17 bases between. The germline V gene encodes CDR1 MDHEN and CDR2 SYDVKM. The CDR3 spans 15 residues. The CDR3 DNA sequence: TGTGCCAGCAGTTTATTGGGAGAAAAGGGTGCAACGCAGTATTTT. It yields the protein CASSLLGEKGATQYF. Variable domain in full (rest from reference TRBV28 and TRBJ2-3): DVKVTQSSRYLVKRTGEKVFLECVQDMDHENMFWYRQDPGLGLRLIYFSYDVKMKEKGDIPEGYSVSREKKERFSLILESASTNQTSMYLCASSLLGEKGATQYFGPGTRLTVL.

This chain links TRBV30 with TRBJ2-7, with D maybe TRBD1 (6 bases). V dropped 1 base and J dropped 2 bases, with 15 bases sitting between them. Per germline, CDR1 GTSNPN and CDR2 SVGIG (reference sequence). The CDR3 has 15 residues. CDR3 sequence: CAWSGREGDTYEQYF. The CDR3 DNA follows: TGTGCCTGGAGTGGGAGAGAGGGGGATACCTACGAGCAGTACTTC.

This chain connects TRBV30 to TRBJ2-5, with D maybe TRBD2 (5 bases). The J call may be incorrect, as the DNA end agrees better with TRBJ2-7. Germline V gives CDR1 GTSNPN, CDR2 SVGIG (reference sequence). This CDR3 is built from 13 residues. This CDR3 reads CAWSVTSGNEQYF. The CDR3 DNA is TGTGCCTGGAGTGTTACATCGGGGAACGAGCAGTACTTC.

This clone has a handful of counts. V gene TRBV5-1 combines with J gene TRBJ2-7; 8 positions match TRBD1. The V gene end was trimmed by 0 bases and the J gene end by 2 bases; junction bases not matched to a gene: 1. Germline assignment: CDR1 SGHRS and CDR2 YFSETQ. The CDR3 length is 14 residues. For the CDR3, the DNA is TGCGCCAGCAGCTTGGGGGGACAGGCCTACGAGCAGTACTTC. Its protein is CASSLGGQAYEQYF. Based on the CDR3 plus reference TRBV5-1 and TRBJ2-7, the full variable domain is KAGVTQTPRYLIKTRGQQVTLSCSPISGHRSVSWYQQTPGQGLQFLFEYFSETQRNKGNFPGRFSGRQFSNSRSEMNVSTLELGDSALYLCASSLGGQAYEQYFGPGTRLTVT.

This clone appeared a single time. This rearrangement joins TRBV5-1 to TRBJ1-2; D gene ambiguous. CDR1 is SGHRS and CDR2 is YFSETQ in the germline V gene. The CDR3 is made up of 15 amino acids. V lost 1 base to trimming and J lost 2 bases, with 12 bases between them. CDR3 DNA sequence: TGCGCCAGCAGCTTGTCCCCAGGTTCCAACTATGGCTACACCTTC. It specifies CASSLSPGSNYGYTF.

J is TRBJ2-7 and V is TRBV5-1, with TRBD1 identical over 9 bases. CDR1 SGHRS and CDR2 YFSETQ come from the germline V gene. V lost 4 bases, J lost 1 base, and 3 bases stayed unmatched. The CDR3 totals 14 residues. CDR3 nucleotides: TGCGCCAGCAGCGTGGACAGGGGATCCTACGAGCAGTACTTC. Protein: CASSVDRGSYEQYF. The complete variable domain, with remaining parts taken from reference TRBV5-1 and TRBJ2-7, reads KAGVTQTPRYLIKTRGQQVTLSCSPISGHRSVSWYQQTPGQGLQFLFEYFSETQRNKGNFPGRFSGRQFSNSRSEMNVSTLELGDSALYLCASSVDRGSYEQYFGPGTRLTVT.

The chain carries TRBV7-9 and TRBJ2-2, with TRBD1 identical over 7 bases. Germline V gives CDR1 SEHNR, CDR2 FQNEAQ (reference sequence). This CDR3 region has 16 residues. The V segment lost 5 bases and the J segment 1 base; nucleotides outside the gene matches: 7. CDR3 amino acids: CASSNINRGNTGELFF. The CDR3 DNA is TGTGCCAGCAGCAATATAAACAGGGGGAACACCGGGGAGCTGTTTTTT. The complete variable domain, with remaining parts taken from reference TRBV7-9 and TRBJ2-2, reads DTGVSQNPRHKITKRGQNVTFRCDPISEHNRLYWYRQTLGQGPEFLTYFQNEAQLEKSRLLSDRFSAERPKGSFSTLEIQRTEQGDSAMYLCASSNINRGNTGELFFGEGSRLTVL.

The rearrangement joins TRBV7-8 to TRBJ2-2, with no clear D. The V and J ends lost 1 base and 0 bases respectively, with 6 bases between them. This CDR3 has 15 amino acids. CDR1 and CDR2 (germline): SGHVS, FQNEAQ. The CDR3 protein is CASSLESANTGELFF. The CDR3 region has the DNA TGTGCCAGCAGCTTAGAGAGCGCGAACACCGGGGAGCTGTTTTTT.

The chain links TRBV6-1 to TRBJ2-7; 8 bases agree with TRBD1. After removal of 6 bases from V and 3 bases from J, the junction contained 4 bases not matched to a gene. The V gene's germline CDR1 is MNHNS and CDR2 SASEGT. The CDR3 spans 13 residues. The CDR3, as DNA: TGTGCCAGCAGCCAAGGGACAGGCTACGAGCAGTACTTC. The encoded protein is CASSQGTGYEQYF.

This clone was observed once. The chain is built from TRBV6-1 and TRBJ2-5, with D tentatively TRBD2 (6 bases). The V end lost 0 bases, the J end lost 0 bases, and 17 bases lay between the germline ends. CDR3 length equals 18 residues. Germline V CDR1 and CDR2: MNHNS, SASEGT. Here the CDR3 DNA reads TGTGCCAGCAGTGAAGCAAACGGGGGAGCTCCTAACCAAGAGACCCAGTACTTC. This gives the protein CASSEANGGAPNQETQYF.

A few counts support this clone. The genes are TRBV6-1 and TRBJ2-7; 10 bases agree with TRBD2. The CDR3 contains 15 residues. Germline V lookup: CDR1 MNHNS, CDR2 SASEGT. V gave up 4 bases and J gave up 5 bases; unmatched junction bases: 8. CDR3 loop: CASSAVAGGRDEQYF. The CDR3 region has the DNA TGTGCCAGCAGTGCGGTAGCGGGGGGCCGGGACGAGCAGTACTTC.